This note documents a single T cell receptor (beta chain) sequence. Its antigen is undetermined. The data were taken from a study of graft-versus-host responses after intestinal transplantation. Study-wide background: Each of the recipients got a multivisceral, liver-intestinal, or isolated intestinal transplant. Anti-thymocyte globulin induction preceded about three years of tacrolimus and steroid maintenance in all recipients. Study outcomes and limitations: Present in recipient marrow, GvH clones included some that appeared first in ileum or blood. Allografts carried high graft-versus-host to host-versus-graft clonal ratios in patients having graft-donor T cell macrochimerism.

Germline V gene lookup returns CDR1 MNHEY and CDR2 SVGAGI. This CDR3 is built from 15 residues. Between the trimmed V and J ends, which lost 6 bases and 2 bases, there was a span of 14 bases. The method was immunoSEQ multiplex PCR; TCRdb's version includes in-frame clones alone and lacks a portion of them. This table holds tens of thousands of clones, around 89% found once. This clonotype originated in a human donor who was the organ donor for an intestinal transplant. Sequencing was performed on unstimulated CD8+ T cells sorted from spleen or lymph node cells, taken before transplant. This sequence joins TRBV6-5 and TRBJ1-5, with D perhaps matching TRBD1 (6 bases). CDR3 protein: CASSPHEGGNQPQHF. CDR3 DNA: TGTGCCAGCAGCCCTCATGAGGGGGGCAATCAGCCCCAGCATTTT.